The 20 T cell receptor beta chains given below trace back to one sample, sequenced in a study of cytomegalovirus exposure and HLA in healthy donors (dated by TCRdb to the late 2010s). Library preparation employed the immunoSEQ multiplex PCR assay. TCRdb stores this immuneACCESS table with in-frame sequences only. Part of the clones is absent; in the studies checked, under half of the shortfall reflects unresolved V genes, and no reason is known for the rest. This sample lists 55,000 to 70,000 clones; roughly 90% were detected once. About 2% of the sample lies in the top ten. The sequencing input was PBMCs. These receptors were taken from a woman in her twenties or thirties in good health and CMV-seronegative.

With respect to this clone: A junction boundary mismatches the germline segment, possibly from a read error. The chain is built from TRBV19 and TRBJ2-7; 9 positions match TRBD2. The CDR3 has 16 amino acids. The germline gives CDR1 LNHDA, CDR2 SQIVND (reference sequence). CDR3 in amino acids: CASSISRLAGSFEQYF. The CDR3 DNA sequence: TGTGCCAGTAGTATCTCCAGGCTAGCGGGATCCTTCGAGCAGTACTTC.

The chain carries TRBV7-9 and TRBJ2-2; 8 nucleotides match TRBD2. With V trimmed by 2 bases and J by 4 bases, 9 bases remained unmatched. CDR3 size: 17 residues. From germline, CDR1 is SEHNR and CDR2 FQNEAQ (reference sequence). DNA of the CDR3: TGTGCCAGCAGCTTACCTAGCGGGTGGCGGACCACCGGGGAGCTGTTTTTT. It specifies CASSLPSGWRTTGELFF.

This chain connects TRBV6-5 to TRBJ2-3; TRBD2 might be the D (5 bases). The V gene's germline CDR1 is MNHEY and CDR2 SVGAGI. Trimming removed 0 bases at V and 8 bases at J, with 18 bases between. This CDR3 comprises 16 residues. CDR3 nucleotides: TGTGCCAGCAGTTACTCGAGTGGAGGTTTGAAGCGTACGCAGTATTTT. This codes for CASSYSSGGLKRTQYF.

The rearrangement joins TRBV2 to TRBJ1-1; the match to TRBD1 covers 7 bases. Unmatched junction bases numbered 5, after V lost 0 bases and J lost 7 bases. This CDR3 has 14 amino acids. CDR1 is SNHLY and CDR2 is FYNNEI in the germline V gene. This CDR3 reads CASSEARRTGEAFF. Here the CDR3 DNA reads TGTGCCAGCAGTGAAGCTCGTCGGACAGGTGAAGCTTTCTTT.

This chain links TRBV6-5 with TRBJ1-2; 7 positions agree with TRBD1. This CDR3 is built from 14 residues. V was pared by 5 bases and J by 4 bases, with 7 bases of the junction left unmatched. Germline CDR1 and CDR2: MNHEY and SVGAGI. Here the CDR3 DNA reads TGTGCCAGCAGTAACGACAGGGCGCCCTATGGCTACACCTTC. It specifies CASSNDRAPYGYTF.

CDR3 in amino acids: CSVRYSPSYEQYF. CDR3 in DNA: TGCAGCGTTCGGTACAGTCCCTCCTACGAGCAGTACTTC. The chain employs TRBV29-1 and TRBJ2-7; D not resolved. Germline V lookup: CDR1 SQVTM, CDR2 ANQGSEA. Trimming left V 5 bases short and J 0 bases short, with 11 bases between. There are 13 residues in the CDR3.

The chain has TRBV6-5 and TRBJ2-1, with D unresolved. The CDR3 loop spans 15 amino acids. Germline CDR1 and CDR2: MNHEY and SVGAGI. Between the trimmed V and J ends, which lost 5 bases and 0 bases, there was a span of 11 bases. This chain's CDR3 is CASSPPLSSYNEQFF. The DNA for the CDR3 is TGTGCCAGCAGTCCTCCATTGAGCTCCTACAATGAGCAGTTCTTC.

The rearrangement links TRBV5-3 to TRBJ2-4, with D unresolved. TRBV5-3 belongs to the ORF category, with a function that is uncertain. This CDR3 is 14 amino acids long. The ends were cut back, 2 bases at V and 2 bases at J, with 8 bases in the middle. The CDR3 sequence: CARSFRSPKNIQYF. CDR3 coding DNA: TGTGCCAGAAGCTTTCGAAGCCCCAAAAACATTCAGTACTTC.

This chain uses TRBV7-2 with TRBJ2-7; TRBD1 aligns across 9 bases. V lost 5 bases, J lost 0 bases, and 5 bases stayed unmatched. The CDR3 has 15 amino acids. Germline assignment: CDR1 SGHTA and CDR2 FQGNSA. Here the CDR3 DNA reads TGTGCCAGCAGCCCCGGACAGGGGTACTCCTACGAGCAGTACTTC. Translation gives CASSPGQGYSYEQYF. Filled out from reference TRBV7-2 and TRBJ2-7, the complete variable domain reads GAGVSQSPSNKVTEKGKDVELRCDPISGHTALYWYRQSLGQGLEFLIYFQGNSAPDKSGLPSDRFSAERTGGSVSTLTIQRTQQEDSAVYLCASSPGQGYSYEQYFGPGTRLTVT.

This rearrangement joins TRBV6-5 to TRBJ1-1; D uncertain. V lost 6 bases and J lost 4, with 12 bases in between. Germline loops: CDR1 MNHEY, CDR2 SVGAGI. The CDR3 consists of 13 residues. The CDR3 bases are TGTGCCAGCAGCCAGGAAGAGAGCACTGAAGCTTTCTTT. The encoded protein is CASSQEESTEAFF.

The rearrangement uses TRBV28 and TRBJ2-2; tentatively, D is TRBD2 (5 bases). Per germline, CDR1 MDHEN and CDR2 SYDVKM. CDR3 length equals 15 residues. Trimming shortened V by 5 bases and J by 3 bases, and 13 bases separated the two germline ends. The CDR3 loop reads CASSLGMLDTGELFF. The CDR3 DNA sequence: TGTGCCAGCAGTCTCGGGATGTTAGACACCGGGGAGCTGTTTTTT.

V usage is TRBV10-3 and J usage is TRBJ1-5; 7 bases line up with TRBD1. V gave up 2 bases and J gave up 4 bases; unmatched junction bases: 5. The germline gives CDR1 ENHRY, CDR2 SYGVKD. This CDR3 has 15 amino acids. In nucleotides, the CDR3 is TGTGCCATCAGTGAGCAAGGGGGCTGGAATCAGCCCCAGCATTTT. This encodes CAISEQGGWNQPQHF.

The table lists this clone with a few counts. The V and J genes are TRBV10-3 and TRBJ1-1; 8 bases agree with TRBD1. From germline, CDR1 is ENHRY and CDR2 SYGVKD. Trimming cost V 2 bases and J 0 bases; bases outside gene matches: 2. This CDR3 is built from 15 residues. In DNA form, the CDR3 reads TGTGCCATCAGTGAGGGACAGGGATTGAACACTGAAGCTTTCTTT. This codes for CAISEGQGLNTEAFF.

The chain couples TRBV9 to TRBJ2-5; 12 positions match TRBD2. The CDR3 runs 17 residues. With V trimmed by 0 bases and J by 5 bases, 8 bases remained unmatched. Germline CDR1 SGDLS, CDR2 YYNGEE. CDR3 amino acids: CASSVASLAGGHETQYF. In DNA, the CDR3 is TGTGCCAGCAGCGTAGCATCTCTAGCGGGAGGGCACGAGACCCAGTACTTC.

The chain couples TRBV7-2 to TRBJ2-7; 7 bases map to TRBD2. Losses at the gene ends were 3 bases for V and 0 bases for J; bases not matched to a gene: 5. The CDR3 length is 15 residues. The V gene's germline CDR1 is SGHTA and CDR2 FQGNSA. CDR3 DNA sequence: TGTGCCAGCAGCTTTCCCGGGACTAACTCCTACGAGCAGTACTTC. It yields the protein CASSFPGTNSYEQYF. Full variable domain (missing parts from reference TRBV7-2 and TRBJ2-7): GAGVSQSPSNKVTEKGKDVELRCDPISGHTALYWYRQSLGQGLEFLIYFQGNSAPDKSGLPSDRFSAERTGGSVSTLTIQRTQQEDSAVYLCASSFPGTNSYEQYFGPGTRLTVT.

The gene calls are TRBV6-1 and TRBJ2-7, with 9 bases fitting TRBD1. V lost 7 bases, J lost 5 bases, and 12 bases stayed unmatched. Germline V gene sequence: CDR1 MNHNS, CDR2 SASEGT. The CDR3 totals 15 residues. As DNA, the CDR3 is TGTGCCAGCACCCGACCGGACAGGGGTTCCCACGAGCAGTACTTC. This translates into CASTRPDRGSHEQYF.

The chain combines TRBV5-6 with TRBJ1-5; no clear D. The germline CDR1 and CDR2 sequences are SGHDT and YYEEEE. Trimming pared 4 bases from V and 8 bases from J, leaving 13 bases between. The CDR3 loop spans 13 amino acids. CDR3 sequence reads: CASSAQVGEPQHF. The CDR3 nucleotides are TGTGCCAGCAGCGCCCAGGTGGGTGAGCCCCAGCATTTT.

CDR3 residues: CASSGTGGDTQYF. The DNA for the CDR3 is TGTGCCAGTTCCGGGACAGGAGGGGATACGCAGTATTTT. This chain links TRBV19 with TRBJ2-3; 8 bases are a match to TRBD1. Germline V gene data show CDR1 as LNHDA and CDR2 as SQIVND (reference sequence). There are 13 residues in the CDR3. Trimming removed 8 bases from V and 6 bases from J; junction bases left unmatched: 7.

This chain connects TRBV25-1 to TRBJ2-7, with 9 positions matching TRBD1. The length of the CDR3 is 16 residues. Trimming took 3 bases from V and 3 from J; bases not matched to a gene: 9. CDR1 is MGHDK and CDR2 is SYGVNS in the germline V gene. Here the CDR3 reads CASSDTSKGQGYEQYF. The CDR3 DNA reads TGTGCCAGCAGTGACACGTCGAAGGGACAGGGCTACGAGCAGTACTTC.

The chain uses TRBV15 and TRBJ2-5, with D tentatively TRBD2 (5 bases). Germline V lookup: CDR1 LNHNV, CDR2 YYDKDF (reference sequence). Trimming pared 1 base from V and 5 bases from J, leaving 5 bases between. The CDR3 contains 12 residues. This CDR3 is CATSRGEETQYF. In nucleotides, the CDR3 is TGTGCCACCAGCAGAGGGGAGGAGACCCAGTACTTC.